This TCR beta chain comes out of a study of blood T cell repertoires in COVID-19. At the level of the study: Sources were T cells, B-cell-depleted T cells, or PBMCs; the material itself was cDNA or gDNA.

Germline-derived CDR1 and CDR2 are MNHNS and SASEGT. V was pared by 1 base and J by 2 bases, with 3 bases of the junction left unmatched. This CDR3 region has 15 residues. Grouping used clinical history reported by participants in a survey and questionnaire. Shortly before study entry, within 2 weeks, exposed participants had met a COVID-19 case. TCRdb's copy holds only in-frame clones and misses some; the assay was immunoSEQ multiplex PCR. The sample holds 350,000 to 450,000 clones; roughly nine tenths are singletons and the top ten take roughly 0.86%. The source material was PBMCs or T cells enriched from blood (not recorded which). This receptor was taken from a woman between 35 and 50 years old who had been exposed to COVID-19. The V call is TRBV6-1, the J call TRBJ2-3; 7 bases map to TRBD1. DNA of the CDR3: TGTGCCAGCAGTGAAGAGGGGGCCTCCACAGATACGCAGTATTTT. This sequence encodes CASSEEGASTDTQYF.